The clone carrying this T cell receptor (beta chain) was seen a handful of times. Its antigen is undetermined. The investigators amplified TCR beta CDR3 regions from RNA transcripts. Researchers ran a first-round RT-PCR on the TCR CDR3 using the HTBI primer set. TCRdb called the multiplex PCR reads again in MiXCR, with one record for every CDR3 protein. The table lists fewer than 850,000 distinct CDR3 sequences, roughly 17% of them singletons. The record originates from a study of T cells in Graves' hyperthyroidism and ophthalmopathy. Findings and caveats of the study: A model using 13 V-J features told ophthalmopathy apart from stable hyperthyroidism.

Germline-derived CDR1 and CDR2 are GTSNPN and SVGIG (reference sequence). The CDR3 loop spans 16 amino acids. V dropped 7 bases and J dropped 2; count of bases not matched to a gene: 12. What was sequenced was blood. The V call is TRBV30, the J call TRBJ1-5; 9 bases match TRBD1. This TCR derives from a man aged 50 to 60 with Graves' hyperthyroidism. The CDR3 DNA reads as TGTGCCTACCGGGACAGGGTGAAGGCGGGCAATCAGCCCCAGCATTTT. Translated, it gives CAYRDRVKAGNQPQHF.